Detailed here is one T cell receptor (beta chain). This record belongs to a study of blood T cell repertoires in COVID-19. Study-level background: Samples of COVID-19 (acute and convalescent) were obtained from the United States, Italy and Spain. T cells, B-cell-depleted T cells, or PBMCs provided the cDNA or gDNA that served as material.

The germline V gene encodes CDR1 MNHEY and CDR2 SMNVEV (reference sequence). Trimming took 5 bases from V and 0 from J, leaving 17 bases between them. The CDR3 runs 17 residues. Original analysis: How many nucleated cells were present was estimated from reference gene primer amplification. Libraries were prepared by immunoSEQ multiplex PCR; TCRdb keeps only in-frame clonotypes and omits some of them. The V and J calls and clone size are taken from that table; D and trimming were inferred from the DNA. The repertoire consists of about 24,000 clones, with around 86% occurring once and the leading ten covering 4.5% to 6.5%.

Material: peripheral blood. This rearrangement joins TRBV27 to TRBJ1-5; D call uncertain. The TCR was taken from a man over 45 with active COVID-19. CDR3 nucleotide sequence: TGTGCCAGCAGTCCCGGACTCGGACGGGGTAGCAATCAGCCCCAGCATTTT. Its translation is CASSPGLGRGSNQPQHF.